This T cell receptor (beta chain) is drawn from a study of T cell responses to AZD1222 COVID-19 vaccine. Some clones are missing from TCRdb's copy, which holds only in-frame ones; the method was immunoSEQ multiplex PCR. Found here are 150,000 to 200,000 clones, about 89% of them singletons; the top ten hold about 3%. On this clone itself: What it binds is unknown.

This CDR3 is built from 16 residues. V lost 1 base, J lost 3 bases, and 6 bases stayed unmatched. In germline, CDR1 is MDHEN, CDR2 SYDVKM. Findings of the study overall: Among vaccine-associated CD4 TCRs, coverage spanned spike, with dominance at 160-218 and 743-854. Clonal diversity was possibly underestimated, and the donors were mostly white British, with more females.

The origin of this receptor is an adult in good health. The source material was peripheral blood, sampled on day 0 of MenACWY control vaccination. The rearrangement uses TRBV28 and TRBJ2-3, with 8 bases that match TRBD1. The CDR3 region is CASSLSTGGGTDTQYF. CDR3 coding DNA: TGTGCCAGCAGTTTATCCACAGGGGGAGGAACAGATACGCAGTATTTT.